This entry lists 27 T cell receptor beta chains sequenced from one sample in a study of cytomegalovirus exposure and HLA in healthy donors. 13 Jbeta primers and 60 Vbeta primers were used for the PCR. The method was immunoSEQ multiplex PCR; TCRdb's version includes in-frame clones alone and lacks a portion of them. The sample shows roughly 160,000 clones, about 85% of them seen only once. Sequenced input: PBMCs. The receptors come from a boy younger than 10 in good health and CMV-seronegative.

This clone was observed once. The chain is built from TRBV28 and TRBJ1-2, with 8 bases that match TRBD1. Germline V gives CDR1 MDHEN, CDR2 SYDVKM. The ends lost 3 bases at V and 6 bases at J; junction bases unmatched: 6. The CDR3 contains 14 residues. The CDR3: CASSFSGGVHGYTF. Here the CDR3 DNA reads TGTGCCAGCAGTTTTTCAGGGGGCGTCCATGGCTACACCTTC.

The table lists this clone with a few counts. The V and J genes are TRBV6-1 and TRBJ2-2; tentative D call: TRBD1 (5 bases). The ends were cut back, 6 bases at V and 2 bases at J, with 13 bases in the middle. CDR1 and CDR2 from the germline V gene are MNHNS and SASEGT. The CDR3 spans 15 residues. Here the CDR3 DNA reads TGTGCCAGCAGCTCAGGGAACTCAAACACCGGGGAGCTGTTTTTT. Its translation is CASSSGNSNTGELFF.

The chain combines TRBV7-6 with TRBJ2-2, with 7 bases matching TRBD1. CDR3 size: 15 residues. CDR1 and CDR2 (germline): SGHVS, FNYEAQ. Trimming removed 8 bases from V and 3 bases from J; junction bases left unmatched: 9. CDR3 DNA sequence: TGTGCCAGCGGCTACCAGGGGGTGGACACCGGGGAGCTGTTTTTT. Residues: CASGYQGVDTGELFF.

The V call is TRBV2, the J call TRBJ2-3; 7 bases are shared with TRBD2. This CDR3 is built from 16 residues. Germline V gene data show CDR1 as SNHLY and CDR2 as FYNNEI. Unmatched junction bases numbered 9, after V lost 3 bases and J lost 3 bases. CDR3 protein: CASSDSRPGGTDTQYF. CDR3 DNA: TGTGCCAGCAGTGATAGCAGGCCGGGGGGTACAGATACGCAGTATTTT.

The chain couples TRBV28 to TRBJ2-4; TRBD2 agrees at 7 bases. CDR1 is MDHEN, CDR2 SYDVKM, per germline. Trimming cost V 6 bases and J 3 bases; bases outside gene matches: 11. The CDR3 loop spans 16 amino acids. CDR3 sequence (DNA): TGTGCCAGCAGACAAATGGGGGGGGGAGTCAAAAACATTCAGTACTTC. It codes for CASRQMGGGVKNIQYF.

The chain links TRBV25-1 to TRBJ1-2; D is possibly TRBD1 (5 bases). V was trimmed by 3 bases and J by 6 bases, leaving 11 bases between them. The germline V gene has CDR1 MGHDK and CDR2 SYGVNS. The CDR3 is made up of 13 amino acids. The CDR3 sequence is CASSEEQVNGYTF. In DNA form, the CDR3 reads TGTGCCAGCAGTGAGGAACAGGTCAATGGCTACACCTTC.

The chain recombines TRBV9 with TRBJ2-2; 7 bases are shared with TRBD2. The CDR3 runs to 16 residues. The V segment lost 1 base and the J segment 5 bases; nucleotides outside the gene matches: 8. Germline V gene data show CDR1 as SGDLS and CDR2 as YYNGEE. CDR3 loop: CASSVRIAGGTGELFF. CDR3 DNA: TGTGCCAGCAGCGTACGAATAGCGGGCGGGACCGGGGAGCTGTTTTTT.

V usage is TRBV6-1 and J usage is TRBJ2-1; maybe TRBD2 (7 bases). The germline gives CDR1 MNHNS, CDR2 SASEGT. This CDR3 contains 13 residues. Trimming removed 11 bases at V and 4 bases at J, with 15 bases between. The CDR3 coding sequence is TGTGCCGTAGGCGGGGGCCGGTACAATGAGCAGTTCTTC. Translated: CAVGGGRYNEQFF.

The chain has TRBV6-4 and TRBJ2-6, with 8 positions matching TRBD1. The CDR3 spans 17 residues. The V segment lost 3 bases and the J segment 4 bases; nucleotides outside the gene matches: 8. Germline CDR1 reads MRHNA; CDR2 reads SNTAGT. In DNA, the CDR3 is TGTGCCAGCAGTGAGGGGACAGGAGGTATGGGGGCCAACGTCCTGACTTTC. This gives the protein CASSEGTGGMGANVLTF.

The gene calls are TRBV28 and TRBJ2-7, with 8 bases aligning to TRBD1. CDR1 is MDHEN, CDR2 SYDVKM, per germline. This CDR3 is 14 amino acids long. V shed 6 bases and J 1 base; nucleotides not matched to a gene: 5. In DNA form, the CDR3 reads TGTGCCAGCAGGGGGACAGGACGATCCTACGAGCAGTACGTC. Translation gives CASRGTGRSYEQYV.

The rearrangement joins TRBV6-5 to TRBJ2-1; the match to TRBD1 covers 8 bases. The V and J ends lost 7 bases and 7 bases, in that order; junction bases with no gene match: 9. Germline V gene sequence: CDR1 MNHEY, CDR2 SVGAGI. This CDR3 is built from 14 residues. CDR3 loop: CASTPRTGRNEQFF. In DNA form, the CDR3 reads TGTGCCAGCACCCCCCGGACAGGGAGAAATGAGCAGTTCTTC.

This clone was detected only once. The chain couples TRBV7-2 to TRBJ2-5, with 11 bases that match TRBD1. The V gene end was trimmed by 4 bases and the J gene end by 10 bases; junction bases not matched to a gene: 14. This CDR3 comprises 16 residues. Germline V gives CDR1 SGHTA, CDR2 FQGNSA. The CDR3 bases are TGTGCCAGCAGCTCCCCGGGACAGGGGGGCCAAGAGGGCCAGTACTTC. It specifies CASSSPGQGGQEGQYF.

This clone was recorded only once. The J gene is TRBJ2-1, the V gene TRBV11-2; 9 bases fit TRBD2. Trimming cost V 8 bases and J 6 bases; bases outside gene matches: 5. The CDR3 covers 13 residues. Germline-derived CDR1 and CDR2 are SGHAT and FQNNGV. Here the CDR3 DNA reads TGTGCCAGCGCGACTAGCGGACCCAATGAGCAGTTCTTC. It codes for CASATSGPNEQFF. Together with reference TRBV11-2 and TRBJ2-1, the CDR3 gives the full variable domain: EAGVAQSPRYKIIEKRQSVAFWCNPISGHATLYWYQQILGQGPKLLIQFQNNGVVDDSQLPKDRFSAERLKGVDSTLKIQPAKLEDSAVYLCASATSGPNEQFFGPGTRLTVL.

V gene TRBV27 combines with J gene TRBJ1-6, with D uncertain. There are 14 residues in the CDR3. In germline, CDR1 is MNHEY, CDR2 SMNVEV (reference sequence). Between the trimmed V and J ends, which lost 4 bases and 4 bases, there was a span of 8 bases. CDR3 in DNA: TGTGCCAGCAGTTCGTCAGGTTATAATTCACCCCTCCACTTT. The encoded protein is CASSSSGYNSPLHF.

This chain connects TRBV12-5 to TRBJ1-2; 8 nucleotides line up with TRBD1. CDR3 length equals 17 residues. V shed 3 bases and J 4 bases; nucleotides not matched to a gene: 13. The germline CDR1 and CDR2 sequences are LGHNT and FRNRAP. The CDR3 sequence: CASGLEGRGQQGYGYTF. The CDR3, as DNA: TGTGCTAGTGGTTTAGAAGGCAGGGGGCAGCAGGGCTATGGCTACACCTTC.

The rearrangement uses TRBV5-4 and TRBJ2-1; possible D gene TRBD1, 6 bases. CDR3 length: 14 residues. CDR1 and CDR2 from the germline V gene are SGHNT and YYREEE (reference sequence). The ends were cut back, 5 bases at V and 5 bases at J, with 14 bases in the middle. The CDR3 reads CASRDGQIHNEQFF. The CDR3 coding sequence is TGTGCCAGCAGAGACGGACAGATCCACAATGAGCAGTTCTTC.

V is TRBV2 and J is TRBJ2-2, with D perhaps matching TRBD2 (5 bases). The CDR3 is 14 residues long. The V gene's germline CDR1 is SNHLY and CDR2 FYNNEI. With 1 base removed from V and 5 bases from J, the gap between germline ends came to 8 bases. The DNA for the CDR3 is TGTGCCAGCAGTGAAGGCTGGGAGACCGGGGAGCTGTTTTTT. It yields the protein CASSEGWETGELFF.

DNA for the CDR3: TGTGCCAGCAGCCGGACAGGGAGGTTCGCTGAAGCTTTCTTT. Its translation: CASSRTGRFAEAFF. V gene TRBV6-5 combines with J gene TRBJ1-1; 8 positions match TRBD1. J was trimmed by 6 bases and V by 6 bases; bases with no gene match: 9. The length of the CDR3 is 14 residues. Germline V CDR1 and CDR2: MNHEY, SVGAGI.

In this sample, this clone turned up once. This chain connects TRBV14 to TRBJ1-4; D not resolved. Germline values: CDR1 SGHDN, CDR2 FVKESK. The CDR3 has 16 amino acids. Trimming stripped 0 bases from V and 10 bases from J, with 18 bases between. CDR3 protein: CASSQDWLRDTAKLFF. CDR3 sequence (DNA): TGTGCCAGCAGCCAAGATTGGTTGAGAGACACGGCAAAACTGTTTTTT.

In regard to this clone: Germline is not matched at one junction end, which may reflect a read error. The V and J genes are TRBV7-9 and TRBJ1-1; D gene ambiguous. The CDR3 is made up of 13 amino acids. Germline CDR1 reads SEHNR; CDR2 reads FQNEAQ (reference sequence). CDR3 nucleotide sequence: TGTTCCAGCAGCTCTACAGTTAACACTGAAGCTTTCTTT. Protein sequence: CSSSSTVNTEAFF.

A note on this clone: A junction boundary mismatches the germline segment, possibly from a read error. CDR3 protein: CASSRELAGADTQYF. The CDR3, as DNA: TGTGCTAGCAGCCGGGAACTAGCGGGAGCGGATACGCAGTATTTT. The rearrangement uses TRBV7-7 and TRBJ2-3, with 11 bases matching TRBD2. This CDR3 region has 15 residues. The V gene's germline CDR1 is SSHAT and CDR2 FNYEAQ (reference sequence).

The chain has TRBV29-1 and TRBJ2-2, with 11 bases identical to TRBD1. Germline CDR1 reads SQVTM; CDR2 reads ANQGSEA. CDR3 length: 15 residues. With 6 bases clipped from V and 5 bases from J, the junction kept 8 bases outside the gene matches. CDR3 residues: CSVFGTGGGTGELFF. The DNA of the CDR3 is TGCAGCGTGTTCGGGACAGGGGGTGGGACCGGGGAGCTGTTTTTT.

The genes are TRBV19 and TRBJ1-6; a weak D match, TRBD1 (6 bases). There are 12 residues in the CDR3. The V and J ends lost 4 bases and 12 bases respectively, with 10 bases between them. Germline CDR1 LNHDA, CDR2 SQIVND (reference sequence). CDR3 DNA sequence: TGTGCCAGTAGTAATGGGGGCCGACCCCTCCACTTT. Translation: CASSNGGRPLHF.

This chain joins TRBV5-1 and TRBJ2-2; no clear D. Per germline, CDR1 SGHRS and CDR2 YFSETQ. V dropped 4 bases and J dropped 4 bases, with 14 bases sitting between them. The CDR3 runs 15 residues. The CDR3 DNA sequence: TGCGCCAGCAGCGTTGGAACAGTCGGCACCGGGGAGCTGTTTTTT. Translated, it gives CASSVGTVGTGELFF. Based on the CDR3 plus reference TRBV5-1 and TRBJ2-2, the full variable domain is KAGVTQTPRYLIKTRGQQVTLSCSPISGHRSVSWYQQTPGQGLQFLFEYFSETQRNKGNFPGRFSGRQFSNSRSEMNVSTLELGDSALYLCASSVGTVGTGELFFGEGSRLTVL.

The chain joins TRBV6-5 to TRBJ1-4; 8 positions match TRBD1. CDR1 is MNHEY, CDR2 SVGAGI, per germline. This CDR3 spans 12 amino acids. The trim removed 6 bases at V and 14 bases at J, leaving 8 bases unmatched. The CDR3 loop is CASSRDRLTLFF. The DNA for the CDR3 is TGTGCCAGCAGCCGGGACAGGTTGACTCTGTTTTTT.

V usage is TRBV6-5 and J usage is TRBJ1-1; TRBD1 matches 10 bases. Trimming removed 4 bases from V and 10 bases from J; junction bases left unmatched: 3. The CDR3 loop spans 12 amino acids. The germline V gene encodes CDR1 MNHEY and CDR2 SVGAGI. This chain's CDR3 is CASSWTGGRAFF. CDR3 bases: TGTGCCAGCAGTTGGACAGGGGGGAGAGCTTTCTTT.

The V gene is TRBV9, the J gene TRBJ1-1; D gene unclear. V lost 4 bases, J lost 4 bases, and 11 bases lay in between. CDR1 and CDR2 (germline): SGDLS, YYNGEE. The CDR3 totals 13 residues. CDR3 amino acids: CASSFSRTTEAFF. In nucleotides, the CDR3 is TGTGCCAGCAGCTTTAGCCGTACCACTGAAGCTTTCTTT. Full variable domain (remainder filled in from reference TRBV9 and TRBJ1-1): DSGVTQTPKHLITATGQRVTLRCSPRSGDLSVYWYQQSLDQGLQFLIQYYNGEERAKGNILERFSAQQFPDLHSELNLSSLELGDSALYFCASSFSRTTEAFFGQGTRLTVV.